Presented here are 10 T cell receptor beta chains from one specimen sequenced in a study of T-cell memory formation after mild COVID-19. TCRdb itself ran the 5' RACE reads through MiXCR, one entry per CDR3 protein. The table lists about 440,000 distinct CDR3 sequences, 20% of them singletons, with approximately 8.4% in the top ten. The sample consisted of PBMCs or a T cell subset sorted from them (not recorded which). Receptors were obtained from an adult woman who had mild COVID-19 (a few samples of this study predate the infection). Cell type and time point are not known.

This clonotype turned up a few times. The chain has TRBV24-1 and TRBJ2-5; TRBD2 agrees at 7 bases. Germline lookup yields CDR1 KGHDR and CDR2 SFDVKD. Trimming removed 9 bases from V and 4 bases from J; junction bases left unmatched: 1. The CDR3 is 11 amino acids. The CDR3 DNA reads TGTGCCACCGGGAGGGGAGAGACCCAGTACTTC. The encoded protein is CATGRGETQYF.

The V gene is TRBV5-5, the J gene TRBJ2-1, with D perhaps being TRBD1 or TRBD2 (5 bases each). Germline V gene lookup returns CDR1 SGHKS and CDR2 YYEKEE (reference sequence). V was pared by 4 bases and J by 3 bases, with 14 bases between. CDR3 size: 15 residues. The CDR3 sequence is CASSLWDPNYNEQFF. As DNA, the CDR3 is TGTGCCAGCAGCCTATGGGACCCGAACTACAATGAGCAGTTCTTC.

This rearrangement joins TRBV2 to TRBJ2-3, with 7 bases matching TRBD1. Germline values: CDR1 SNHLY, CDR2 FYNNEI. The CDR3 covers 15 residues. V lost 6 bases, J lost 2 bases, and 8 bases stayed unmatched. The CDR3 DNA reads as TGTGCCAGCAGGTACCGGGACAGAACCACAGATACGCAGTATTTT. Protein sequence: CASRYRDRTTDTQYF.

This clonotype has more than one count but fewer than ten. The rearrangement links TRBV5-1 to TRBJ1-1, with a weak D call TRBD1 (6 bases). This CDR3 has 15 residues. Germline loops: CDR1 SGHRS, CDR2 YFSETQ. Trimming took off 2 bases at V and 4 bases at J, with 15 bases between the two ends. The DNA of the CDR3 is TGCGCCAGCAGCTTAGAACAGGGTTGGATCACTGAAGCTTTCTTT. As protein: CASSLEQGWITEAFF.

The sample holds a few counts of this clonotype. The chain combines TRBV5-1 with TRBJ2-1; 14 bases are shared with TRBD2. Germline V gene sequence: CDR1 SGHRS, CDR2 YFSETQ. The V gene end was trimmed by 1 base and the J gene end by 6 bases; junction bases not matched to a gene: 6. This CDR3 contains 17 residues. The CDR3 here is CASSLRAGTSGSNEQFF. CDR3 sequence (DNA): TGCGCCAGCAGCTTGCGGGCCGGGACTAGCGGGAGCAATGAGCAGTTCTTC.

This clonotype was seen a handful of times. J is TRBJ2-7 and V is TRBV24-1; possibly TRBD1 for D (5 bases). Germline CDR1 KGHDR, CDR2 SFDVKD. V lost 4 bases to trimming and J lost 5 bases, with 11 bases between them. The CDR3 is 13 residues long. The CDR3 sequence: CATSETASDEQYF. The DNA of the CDR3 is TGTGCCACCAGTGAGACAGCTTCGGACGAGCAGTACTTC.

This rearrangement joins TRBV6-2 or TRBV6-3 to TRBJ1-5, with 8 bases lining up with TRBD1. CDR1 is MNHEY, CDR2 SVGEGT, per germline. There are 16 residues in the CDR3. Trimming removed 8 bases from V and 3 bases from J; junction bases left unmatched: 12. CDR3 sequence reads: CASGKGDRMSNQPQHF. The CDR3 nucleotides are TGTGCCAGCGGGAAGGGGGACAGGATGTCCAATCAGCCCCAGCATTTT.

The V call is TRBV3-1, the J call TRBJ2-2; D call uncertain. The germline CDR1 and CDR2 sequences are LGHDT and YNNKEL (reference sequence). Deletions cut 1 base from V and 8 bases from J, with 8 bases between. The CDR3 contains 13 residues. The CDR3 protein is CASSQATSGELFF. The CDR3 nucleotides are TGTGCCAGCAGCCAAGCAACTTCGGGGGAGCTGTTTTTT.

This clonotype was found many times. The rearrangement joins TRBV24-1 to TRBJ2-3, with D unresolved. V shed 9 bases and J shed 4 bases, with 13 bases lying between them. CDR3 size: 13 residues. The V gene's germline CDR1 is KGHDR and CDR2 SFDVKD. The CDR3 here is CATWMVAPDTQYF. The CDR3, as DNA: TGTGCCACCTGGATGGTAGCTCCAGATACGCAGTATTTT.

The chain uses TRBV6-5 and TRBJ2-1; TRBD2 is a possible D gene (7 bases). The CDR3 runs 17 residues. Germline V gene sequence: CDR1 MNHEY, CDR2 SVGAGI. The germline V and J ends were trimmed by 0 bases and 4 bases, with 16 bases remaining between them. CDR3 region: CASSYSGGGSAYNEQFF. In nucleotides, the CDR3 is TGTGCCAGCAGTTACTCGGGGGGCGGGAGCGCGTACAATGAGCAGTTCTTC.